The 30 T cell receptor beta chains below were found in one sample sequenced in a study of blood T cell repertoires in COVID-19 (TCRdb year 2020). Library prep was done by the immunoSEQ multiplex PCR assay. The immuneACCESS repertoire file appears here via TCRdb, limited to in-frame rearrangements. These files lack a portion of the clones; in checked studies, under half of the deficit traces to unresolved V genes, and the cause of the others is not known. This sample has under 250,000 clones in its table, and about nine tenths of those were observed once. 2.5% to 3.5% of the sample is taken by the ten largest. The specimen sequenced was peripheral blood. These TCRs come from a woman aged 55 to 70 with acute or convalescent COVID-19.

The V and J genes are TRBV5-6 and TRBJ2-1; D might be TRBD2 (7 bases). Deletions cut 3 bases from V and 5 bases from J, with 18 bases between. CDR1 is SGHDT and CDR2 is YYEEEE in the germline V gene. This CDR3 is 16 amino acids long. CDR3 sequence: CASSWFQGTKNNEQFF. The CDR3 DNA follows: TGTGCCAGCAGCTGGTTTCAGGGGACTAAAAACAATGAGCAGTTCTTC.

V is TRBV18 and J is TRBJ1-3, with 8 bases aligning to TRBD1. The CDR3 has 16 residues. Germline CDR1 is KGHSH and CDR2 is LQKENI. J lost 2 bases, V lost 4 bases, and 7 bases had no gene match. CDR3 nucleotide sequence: TGTGCCAGCTCACAGGTGACAGGGGCAACTGGAAACACCATATATTTT. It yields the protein CASSQVTGATGNTIYF.

This CDR3 reads CAWSEHGELFF. CDR3 in DNA: TGTGCCTGGAGCGAACACGGGGAGCTGTTTTTT. The chain has TRBV30 and TRBJ2-2; D unresolved. Germline V CDR1 and CDR2: GTSNPN, SVGIG (reference sequence). The CDR3 contains 11 residues. The V and J ends lost 3 bases and 7 bases respectively, with 6 bases between them.

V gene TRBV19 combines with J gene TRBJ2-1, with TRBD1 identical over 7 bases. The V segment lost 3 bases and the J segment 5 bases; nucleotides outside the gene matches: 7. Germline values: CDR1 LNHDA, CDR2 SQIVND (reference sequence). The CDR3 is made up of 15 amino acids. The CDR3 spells CASSIDRVTNNEQFF. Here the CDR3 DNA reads TGTGCCAGTAGTATTGACAGGGTGACAAACAATGAGCAGTTCTTC.

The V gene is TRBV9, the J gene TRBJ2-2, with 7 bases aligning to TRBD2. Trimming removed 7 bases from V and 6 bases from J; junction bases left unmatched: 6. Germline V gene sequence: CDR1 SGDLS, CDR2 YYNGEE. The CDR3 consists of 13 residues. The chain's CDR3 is CASGRREPGELFF. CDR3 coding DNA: TGTGCCAGCGGGCGGCGGGAGCCCGGGGAGCTGTTTTTT.

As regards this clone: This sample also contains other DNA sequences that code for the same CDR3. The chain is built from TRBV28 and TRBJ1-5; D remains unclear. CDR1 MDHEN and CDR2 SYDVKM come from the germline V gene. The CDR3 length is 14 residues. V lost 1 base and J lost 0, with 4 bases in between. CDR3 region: CASSLSGSNQPQHF. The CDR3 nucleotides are TGTGCCAGCAGTTTATCGGGTAGCAATCAGCCCCAGCATTTT.

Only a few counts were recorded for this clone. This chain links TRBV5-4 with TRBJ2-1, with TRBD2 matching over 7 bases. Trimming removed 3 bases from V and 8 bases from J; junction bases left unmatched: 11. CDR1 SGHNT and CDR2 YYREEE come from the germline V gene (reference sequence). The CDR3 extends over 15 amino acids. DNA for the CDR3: TGTGCCAGCAGCTCTAAGACTAGCTTCTCGGATGAGCAGTTCTTC. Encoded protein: CASSSKTSFSDEQFF.

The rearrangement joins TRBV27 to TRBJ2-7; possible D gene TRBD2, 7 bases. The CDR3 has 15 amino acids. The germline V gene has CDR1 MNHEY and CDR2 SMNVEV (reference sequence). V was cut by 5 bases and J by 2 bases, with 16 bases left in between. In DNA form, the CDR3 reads TGTGCCAGCAGTGGAATTGGGGGGGGGCCCTACGAGCAGTACTTC. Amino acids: CASSGIGGGPYEQYF.

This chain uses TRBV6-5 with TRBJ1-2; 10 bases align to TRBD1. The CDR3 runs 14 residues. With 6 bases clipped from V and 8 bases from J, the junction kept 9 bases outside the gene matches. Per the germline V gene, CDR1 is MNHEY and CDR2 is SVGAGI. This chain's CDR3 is CASRGQGWTGGYTF. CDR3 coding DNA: TGTGCCAGCAGGGGACAGGGGTGGACGGGCGGCTACACCTTC.

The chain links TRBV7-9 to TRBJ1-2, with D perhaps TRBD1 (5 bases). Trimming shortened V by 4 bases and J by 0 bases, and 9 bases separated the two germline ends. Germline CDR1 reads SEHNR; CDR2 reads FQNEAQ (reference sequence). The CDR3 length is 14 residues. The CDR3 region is CASSSRQSNYGYTF. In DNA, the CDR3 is TGTGCCAGCAGCTCAAGACAGTCTAACTATGGCTACACCTTC.

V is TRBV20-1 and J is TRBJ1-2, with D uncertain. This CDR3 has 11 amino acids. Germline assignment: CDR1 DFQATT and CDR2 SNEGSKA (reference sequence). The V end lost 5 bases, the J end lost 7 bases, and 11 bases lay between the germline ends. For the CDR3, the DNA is TGCAGTGCTGGAGTATTTGTTGGCTACACCTTC. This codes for CSAGVFVGYTF.

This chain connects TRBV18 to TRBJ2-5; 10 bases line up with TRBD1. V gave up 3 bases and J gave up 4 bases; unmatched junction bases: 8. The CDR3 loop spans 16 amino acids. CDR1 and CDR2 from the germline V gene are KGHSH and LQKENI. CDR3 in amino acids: CASSPKTGGAGETQYF. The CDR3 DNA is TGTGCCAGCTCACCCAAGACAGGGGGCGCAGGAGAGACCCAGTACTTC.

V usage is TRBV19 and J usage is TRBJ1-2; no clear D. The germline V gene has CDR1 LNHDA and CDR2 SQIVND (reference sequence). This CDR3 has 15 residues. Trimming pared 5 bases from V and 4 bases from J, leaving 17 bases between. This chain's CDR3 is CASSPPLLRSYGYTF. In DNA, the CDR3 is TGTGCCAGTAGTCCTCCGCTCCTGCGGTCCTATGGCTACACCTTC.

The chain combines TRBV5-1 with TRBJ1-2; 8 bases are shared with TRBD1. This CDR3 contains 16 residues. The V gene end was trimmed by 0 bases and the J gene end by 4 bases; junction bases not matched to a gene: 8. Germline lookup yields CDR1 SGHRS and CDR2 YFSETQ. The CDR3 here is CASSLDADRVAYGYTF. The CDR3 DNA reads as TGCGCCAGCAGCTTGGATGCGGACAGGGTCGCCTATGGCTACACCTTC.

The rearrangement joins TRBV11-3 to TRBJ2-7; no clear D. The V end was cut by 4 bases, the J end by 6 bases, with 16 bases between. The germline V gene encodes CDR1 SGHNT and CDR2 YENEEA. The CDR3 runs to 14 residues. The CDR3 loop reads CASSSLVSGGEQYF. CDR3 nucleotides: TGTGCCAGCAGCTCACTTGTGTCAGGTGGCGAGCAGTACTTC. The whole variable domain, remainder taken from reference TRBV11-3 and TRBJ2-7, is EAGVVQSPRYKIIEKKQPVAFWCNPISGHNTLYWYLQNLGQGPELLIRYENEEAVDDSQLPKDRFSAERLKGVDSTLKIQPAELGDSAVYLCASSSLVSGGEQYFGPGTRLTVT.

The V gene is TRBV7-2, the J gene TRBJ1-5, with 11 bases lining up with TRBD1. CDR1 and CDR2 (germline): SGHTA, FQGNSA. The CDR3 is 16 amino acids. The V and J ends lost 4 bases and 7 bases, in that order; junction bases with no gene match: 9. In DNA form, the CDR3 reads TGTGCCAGCAGCTCTCCCGGGACAGGGGGATGGCAGCCCCAGCATTTT. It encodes CASSSPGTGGWQPQHF. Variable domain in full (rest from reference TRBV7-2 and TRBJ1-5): GAGVSQSPSNKVTEKGKDVELRCDPISGHTALYWYRQSLGQGLEFLIYFQGNSAPDKSGLPSDRFSAERTGGSVSTLTIQRTQQEDSAVYLCASSSPGTGGWQPQHFGDGTRLSIL.

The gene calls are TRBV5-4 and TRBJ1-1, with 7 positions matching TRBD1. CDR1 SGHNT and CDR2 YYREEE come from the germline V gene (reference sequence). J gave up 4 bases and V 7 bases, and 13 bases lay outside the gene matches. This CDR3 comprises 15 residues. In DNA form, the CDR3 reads TGTGCCAGCCGCCTATCAACGACAGGGCCCACTGAAGCTTTCTTT. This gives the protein CASRLSTTGPTEAFF.

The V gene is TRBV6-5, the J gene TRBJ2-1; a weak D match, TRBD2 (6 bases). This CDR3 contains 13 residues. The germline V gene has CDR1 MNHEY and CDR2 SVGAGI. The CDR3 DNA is TGTGCGACCGGAGGGTCGGGTCTCTATGAGCAGTTCTTC. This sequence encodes CATGGSGLYEQFF.

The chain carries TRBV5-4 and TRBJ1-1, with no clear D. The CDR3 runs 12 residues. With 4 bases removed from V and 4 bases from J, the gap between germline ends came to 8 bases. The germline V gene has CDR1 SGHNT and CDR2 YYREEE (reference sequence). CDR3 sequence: CASSRAATEAFF. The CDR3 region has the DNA TGTGCCAGCAGCCGAGCGGCCACTGAAGCTTTCTTT. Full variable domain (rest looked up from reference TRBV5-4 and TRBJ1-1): ETGVTQSPTHLIKTRGQQVTLRCSSQSGHNTVSWYQQALGQGPQFIFQYYREEENGRGNFPPRFSGLQFPNYSSELNVNALELDDSALYLCASSRAATEAFFGQGTRLTVV.

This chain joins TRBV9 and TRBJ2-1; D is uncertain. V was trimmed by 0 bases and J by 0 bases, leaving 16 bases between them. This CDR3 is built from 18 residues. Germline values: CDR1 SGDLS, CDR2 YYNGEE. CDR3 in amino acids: CASSVDFHLRSSYNEQFF. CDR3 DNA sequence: TGTGCCAGCAGCGTAGACTTTCACCTACGAAGCTCCTACAATGAGCAGTTCTTC.

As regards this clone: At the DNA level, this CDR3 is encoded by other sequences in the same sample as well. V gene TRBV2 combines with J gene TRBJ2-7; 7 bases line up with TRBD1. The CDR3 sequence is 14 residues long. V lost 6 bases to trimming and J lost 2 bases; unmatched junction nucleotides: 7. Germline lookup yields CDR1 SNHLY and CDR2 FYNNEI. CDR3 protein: CASRPGQAAYEQYF. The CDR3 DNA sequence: TGTGCCAGCAGGCCCGGACAGGCCGCCTACGAGCAGTACTTC. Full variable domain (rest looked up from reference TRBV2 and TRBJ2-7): EPEVTQTPSHQVTQMGQEVILRCVPISNHLYFYWYRQILGQKVEFLVSFYNNEISEKSEIFDDQFSVERPDGSNFTLKIRSTKLEDSAMYFCASRPGQAAYEQYFGPGTRLTVT.

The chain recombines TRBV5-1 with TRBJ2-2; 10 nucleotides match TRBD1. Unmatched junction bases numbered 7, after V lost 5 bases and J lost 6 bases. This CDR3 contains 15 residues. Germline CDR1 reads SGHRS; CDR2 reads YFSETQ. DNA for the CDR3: TGCGCCAGCAGTCGGGACAGGGGCCCCGCCGGGGAGCTGTTTTTT. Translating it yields CASSRDRGPAGELFF.

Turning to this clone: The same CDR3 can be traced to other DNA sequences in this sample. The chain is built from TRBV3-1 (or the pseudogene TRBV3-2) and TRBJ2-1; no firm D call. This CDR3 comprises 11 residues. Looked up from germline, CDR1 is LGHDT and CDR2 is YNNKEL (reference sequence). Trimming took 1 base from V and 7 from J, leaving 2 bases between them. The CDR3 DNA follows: TGTGCCAGCAGCCAAGCTAATGAGCAGTTCTTC. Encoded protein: CASSQANEQFF.

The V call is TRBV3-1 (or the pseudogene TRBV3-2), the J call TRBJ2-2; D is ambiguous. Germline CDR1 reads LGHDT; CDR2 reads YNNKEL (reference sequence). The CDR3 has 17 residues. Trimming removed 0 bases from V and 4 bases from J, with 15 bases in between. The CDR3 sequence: CASSQEKAGVGTGELFF. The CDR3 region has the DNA TGTGCCAGCAGCCAAGAGAAGGCCGGAGTTGGCACCGGGGAGCTGTTTTTT.

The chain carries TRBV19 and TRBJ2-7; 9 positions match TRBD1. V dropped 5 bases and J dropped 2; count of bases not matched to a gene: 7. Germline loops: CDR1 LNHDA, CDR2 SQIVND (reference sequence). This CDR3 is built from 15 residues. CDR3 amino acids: CASSLGQGGPYEQYF. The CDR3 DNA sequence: TGTGCCAGTAGTTTGGGACAGGGTGGACCCTACGAGCAGTACTTC.

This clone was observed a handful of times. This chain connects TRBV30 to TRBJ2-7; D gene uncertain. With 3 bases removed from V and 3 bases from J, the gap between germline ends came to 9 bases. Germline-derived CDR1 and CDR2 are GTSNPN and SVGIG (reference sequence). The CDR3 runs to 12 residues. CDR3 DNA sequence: TGTGCCTGGAGCTTCCAACACTACGAGCAGTACTTC. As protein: CAWSFQHYEQYF. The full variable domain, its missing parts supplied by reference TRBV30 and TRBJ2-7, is SQTIHQWPATLVQPVGSPLSLECTVEGTSNPNLYWYRQAAGRGLQLLFYSVGIGQISSEVPQNLSASRPQDRQFILSSKKLLLSDSGFYLCAWSFQHYEQYFGPGTRLTVT.

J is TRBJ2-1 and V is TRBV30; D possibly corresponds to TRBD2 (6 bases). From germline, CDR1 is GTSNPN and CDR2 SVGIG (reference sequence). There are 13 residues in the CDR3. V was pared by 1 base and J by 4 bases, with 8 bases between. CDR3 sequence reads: CAWSGREYNEQFF. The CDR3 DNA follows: TGTGCCTGGAGTGGGAGGGAGTACAATGAGCAGTTCTTC.

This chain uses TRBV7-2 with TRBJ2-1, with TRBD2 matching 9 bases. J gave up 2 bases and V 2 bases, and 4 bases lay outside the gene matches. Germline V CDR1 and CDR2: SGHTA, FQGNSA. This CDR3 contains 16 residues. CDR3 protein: CASSLSSGVTYNEQFF. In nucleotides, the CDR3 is TGTGCCAGCAGCTTATCTAGCGGGGTTACCTACAATGAGCAGTTCTTC.

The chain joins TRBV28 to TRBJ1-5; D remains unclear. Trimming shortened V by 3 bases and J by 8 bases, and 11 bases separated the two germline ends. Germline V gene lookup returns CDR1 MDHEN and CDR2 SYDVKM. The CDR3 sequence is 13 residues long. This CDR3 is CASSFAGLEPQHF. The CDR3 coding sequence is TGTGCCAGCAGTTTTGCCGGGTTGGAGCCCCAGCATTTT.

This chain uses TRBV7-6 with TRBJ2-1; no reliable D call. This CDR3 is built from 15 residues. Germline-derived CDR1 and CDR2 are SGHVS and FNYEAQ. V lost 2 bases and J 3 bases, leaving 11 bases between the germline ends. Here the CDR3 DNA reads TGTGCCAGCAGCTTAAAACGAGACAACTACAATGAGCAGTTCTTC. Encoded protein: CASSLKRDNYNEQFF.